These 21 T cell receptor beta chains were sequenced from one sample in a study of T cell repertoires in cytomegalovirus infection. TCRdb itself ran the reads through MiXCR, one entry per CDR3 protein. The table includes roughly 120,000 distinct CDR3 sequences, 32% detected once. These receptors have no identified antigens. The sequencing used CD8+ T cells from cultured PBMCs, collected from culture after CMV antigen stimulation. The receptors stem from a human donor in good health (CMV status not recorded). Some clones in this sample may be carry-over from other donors' samples.

The rearrangement joins TRBV7-6 to TRBJ1-3; TRBD1 aligns across 10 bases. The germline V gene encodes CDR1 SGHVS and CDR2 FNYEAQ. The CDR3 covers 19 residues. The trim removed 5 bases at V and 2 bases at J, leaving 15 bases unmatched. Here the CDR3 reads CASSQFSGTGASPGNTIYF. The CDR3 DNA follows: TGTGCCAGCAGCCAATTTTCCGGGACAGGGGCCTCCCCTGGAAACACCATATATTTT. Full variable domain (rest looked up from reference TRBV7-6 and TRBJ1-3): GAGVSQSPRYKVTKRGQDVALRCDPISGHVSLYWYRQALGQGPEFLTYFNYEAQQDKSGLPNDRFSAERPEGSISTLTIQRTEQRDSAMYRCASSQFSGTGASPGNTIYFGEGSWLTVV.

V and J are TRBV6-6 and TRBJ1-4; no clear D. The germline CDR1 and CDR2 sequences are MNHNY and SVGAGI (reference sequence). This CDR3 region has 13 residues. V dropped 7 bases and J dropped 0 bases, with 6 bases sitting between them. CDR3 region: CASTASTNEKLFF. Here the CDR3 DNA reads TGTGCCAGCACAGCCTCAACTAATGAAAAACTGTTTTTT.

This clonotype was found a few times. J is TRBJ1-5 and V is TRBV19, with D unclear. CDR3 size: 15 residues. Trimming took 3 bases from V and 2 from J, leaving 11 bases between them. Germline CDR1 and CDR2: LNHDA and SQIVND (reference sequence). The CDR3 DNA is TGTGCCAGTAGTATGGGCGGCTATGGCAATCAGCCCCAGCATTTT. Encoded protein: CASSMGGYGNQPQHF.

The chain uses TRBV28 and TRBJ1-3; 7 positions match TRBD1. With 5 bases clipped from V and 0 bases from J, the junction kept 4 bases outside the gene matches. The CDR3 extends over 15 amino acids. Germline CDR1 is MDHEN and CDR2 is SYDVKM. The CDR3 sequence: CASSQGQTSGNTIYF. CDR3 DNA sequence: TGTGCCAGCAGTCAGGGACAGACCTCTGGAAACACCATATATTTT.

There are a few counts of this clonotype. CDR3 loop: CASSIMGTEKAHEQYF. The CDR3 DNA follows: TGTGCCAGTAGTATAATGGGGACGGAAAAGGCCCACGAGCAGTACTTC. The chain employs TRBV19 and TRBJ2-7; D is tentatively TRBD1 or TRBD2 (5 bases each). Germline values: CDR1 LNHDA, CDR2 SQIVND (reference sequence). This CDR3 has 16 amino acids. Trimming stripped 2 bases from V and 5 bases from J, with 19 bases between.

In its sample, this clonotype was seen many times. The chain combines TRBV7-8 with TRBJ2-1, with D tentatively TRBD1 or TRBD2 (5 bases each). The CDR3 consists of 13 residues. In germline, CDR1 is SGHVS, CDR2 FQNEAQ. Deletions cut 1 base from V and 11 bases from J, with 12 bases between. This CDR3 is CASSLGDHAKQFF. For the CDR3, the DNA is TGTGCCAGCAGCTTAGGGGACCACGCTAAGCAGTTCTTC.

The chain recombines TRBV6-6 with TRBJ2-7, with D uncertain. CDR1 is MNHNY, CDR2 SVGAGI, per germline (reference sequence). CDR3 size: 15 residues. Deletions cut 0 bases from V and 3 bases from J, with 12 bases between. CDR3 bases: TGTGCCAGCAGTTACTCGGTGTCAGCTAACTACGAGCAGTACTTC. As protein: CASSYSVSANYEQYF.

This clonotype was counted only a few times. The chain employs TRBV6-1 and TRBJ2-7; D gene unclear. V lost 6 bases, J lost 7 bases, and 7 bases lay in between. Per the germline V gene, CDR1 is MNHNS and CDR2 is SASEGT. CDR3 size: 10 residues. CDR3 DNA sequence: TGTGCCAGCAGCCGAAGAGAGCAGTACTTC. This sequence encodes CASSRREQYF.

The gene calls are TRBV5-5 and TRBJ1-1; 12 bases align to TRBD1. In germline, CDR1 is SGHKS, CDR2 YYEKEE (reference sequence). The junction had 7 bases not matched to a gene; V was cut back by 3 bases and J by 10 bases. The CDR3 extends over 14 amino acids. CDR3 DNA: TGTGCCAGCAGCTGGGGACAGGGGGCGGACGGAGCTTTCTTT. Protein product: CASSWGQGADGAFF. The variable domain in full, with the rest retrieved from reference TRBV5-5 and TRBJ1-1, is DAGVTQSPTHLIKTRGQQVTLRCSPISGHKSVSWYQQVLGQGPQFIFQYYEKEERGRGNFPDRFSARQFPNYSSELNVNALLLGDSALYLCASSWGQGADGAFFGQGTRLTVV.

The CDR3 DNA follows: TGCAGTGCTAAGGCCAGCTCCTACAATGAGCAGTTCTTC. It codes for CSAKASSYNEQFF. V is TRBV20-1 and J is TRBJ2-1, with no clear D. The germline CDR1 and CDR2 sequences are DFQATT and SNEGSKA (reference sequence). The CDR3 runs 13 residues. V was shortened by 4 bases and J by 0 bases, with 7 bases between the two germline ends.

V usage is TRBV11-1 and J usage is TRBJ2-1, with 10 bases lining up with TRBD2. Germline V gene data show CDR1 as SGHAT and CDR2 as FQDESV (reference sequence). The J segment lost 6 bases and the V segment lost 0 bases, leaving 5 bases of the junction unmatched. The CDR3 is 16 amino acids. This chain's CDR3 is CASSLALASGGNEQFF. The CDR3 DNA follows: TGTGCCAGCAGCTTAGCTTTGGCTAGCGGGGGCAATGAGCAGTTCTTC.

This rearrangement joins TRBV10-3 to TRBJ1-2; D may be TRBD1 (5 bases). The CDR3 extends over 17 amino acids. Germline V CDR1 and CDR2: ENHRY, SYGVKD. Trimming removed 10 bases at V and 0 bases at J, with 24 bases between. As DNA, the CDR3 is TGTGCCACGCTCCCTCGTGGGGCAGGGAAAGCTAACTATGGCTACACCTTC. Encoded protein: CATLPRGAGKANYGYTF.

The CDR3, as DNA: TGTGCCAGCAGCTTAGACCCGGGGGGTCTGTACGAGCAGTACTTC. Translation: CASSLDPGGLYEQYF. This chain links TRBV7-2 with TRBJ2-7, with 7 nucleotides matching TRBD2. This CDR3 is built from 15 residues. After removal of 1 base from V and 4 bases from J, the junction contained 7 bases not matched to a gene. Germline CDR1 SGHTA, CDR2 FQGNSA.

This clonotype was detected a few times. The chain joins TRBV27 to TRBJ1-1, with D possibly TRBD1 on 5 matching bases. V was pared by 8 bases and J by 1 base, with 11 bases between. Germline V gene data show CDR1 as MNHEY and CDR2 as SMNVEV (reference sequence). CDR3 length: 13 residues. In DNA form, the CDR3 reads TGTGCCAGCCATGCCGGGGGGAACACTGAAGCTTTCTTT. Residues: CASHAGGNTEAFF.

J is TRBJ1-6 and V is TRBV24-1; the match to TRBD1 covers 7 bases. This CDR3 has 13 residues. Germline CDR1 KGHDR, CDR2 SFDVKD. J gave up 11 bases and V 4 bases, and 4 bases lay outside the gene matches. CDR3 protein: CATSDPTGTPLHF. As DNA, the CDR3 is TGTGCCACCAGTGACCCGACAGGGACACCCCTCCACTTT.

This clonotype was picked up many times. The chain uses TRBV5-5 and TRBJ2-7; D may correspond to TRBD1 or TRBD2 (5 bases each). There are 15 residues in the CDR3. CDR1 and CDR2 from the germline V gene are SGHKS and YYEKEE (reference sequence). Trimming removed 4 bases from V and 3 bases from J, with 17 bases in between. The CDR3 DNA sequence: TGTGCCAGCAGCAGACCGACAGTCGGAGGCTACGAGCAGTACTTC. Translation: CASSRPTVGGYEQYF.

The rearrangement joins TRBV6-1 to TRBJ2-5, with D hard to call. CDR3 length: 14 amino acids. The V and J ends lost 8 bases and 0 bases respectively, with 13 bases between them. Germline CDR1 is MNHNS and CDR2 is SASEGT. CDR3 loop: CASAPGRDQETQYF. DNA for the CDR3: TGTGCCAGCGCCCCCGGAAGGGACCAAGAGACCCAGTACTTC.

V and J are TRBV20-1 and TRBJ2-7; the D gene is possibly TRBD1 (6 bases). Per germline, CDR1 DFQATT and CDR2 SNEGSKA (reference sequence). The CDR3 extends over 15 amino acids. The germline V and J ends were trimmed by 0 bases and 3 bases, with 15 bases remaining between them. CDR3 sequence reads: CSARDAVGHSYEQYF. In DNA form, the CDR3 reads TGCAGTGCTAGAGACGCCGTGGGACACAGCTACGAGCAGTACTTC.

The V call is TRBV7-3, the J call TRBJ2-7, with 9 positions matching TRBD1. J gave up 2 bases and V 2 bases, and 4 bases lay outside the gene matches. Germline loops: CDR1 SGHTA, CDR2 FQGTGA. CDR3 length: 15 residues. CDR3 sequence: CASSLLHRGPYEQYF. CDR3 coding DNA: TGTGCCAGCAGCTTACTCCACAGGGGGCCCTACGAGCAGTACTTC.

The rearrangement joins TRBV6-6 to TRBJ2-3, with 11 bases aligning to TRBD2. The CDR3 totals 17 residues. V lost 2 bases, J lost 5 bases, and 9 bases stayed unmatched. Germline values: CDR1 MNHNY, CDR2 SVGAGI (reference sequence). CDR3 coding DNA: TGTGCCAGCAGTTACCGTCCAACTAGCGGGGGAGAAGATACGCAGTATTTT. Translating it yields CASSYRPTSGGEDTQYF.

This chain links TRBV28 with TRBJ2-3; D is possibly TRBD2 (6 bases). The CDR3 is 17 amino acids. Per the germline V gene, CDR1 is MDHEN and CDR2 is SYDVKM. V gave up 7 bases and J gave up 1 base, with 21 bases separating them. This CDR3 reads CASMEGPRLSGTDTQYF. The DNA of the CDR3 is TGTGCCAGCATGGAGGGGCCCCGGCTAAGCGGCACAGATACGCAGTATTTT.